This record concerns one T cell receptor beta chain sequence. These data originate in a study of T cells in Graves' hyperthyroidism and ophthalmopathy. Researchers amplified the TCR beta CDR3 regions from RNA transcripts. First-round RT-PCR of the TCR CDR3 relied on the HTBI primer set. TCRdb itself ran the multiplex PCR reads through MiXCR, one entry per CDR3 protein. The top ten hold just under 40% of the sample, which has a few hundred thousand distinct CDR3 sequences, roughly a fifth seen once. CDR3 size: 16 residues. Germline V gene sequence: CDR1 MNHNS, CDR2 SASEGT. Trimming at V came to 3 bases and at J to 0 bases, leaving 8 bases not matched to a gene.

The receptor's source is a middle-aged man with Graves' ophthalmopathy. Sequencing input: blood. V and J are TRBV6-1 and TRBJ2-7; 7 bases map to TRBD1. In nucleotides, the CDR3 is TGTGCCAGCAGTGAGTACAGGGGACAGACCTCCTACGAGCAGTACTTC. Its translation is CASSEYRGQTSYEQYF.